Listed below are T cell receptor beta chains from one sample, sequenced in a study of Ad26.COV2.S vaccination and SARS-CoV-2 variants. The method was immunoSEQ multiplex PCR; TCRdb's version includes in-frame clones alone and lacks a portion of them. The sample yields around 450,000 clones, 90% seen once. Sequenced here: peripheral blood, sampled in a trial of Ad26.COV2.S vaccine versus placebo. The receptors were gathered from a person between 18 and 59 years old who received the Ad26.COV2.S COVID-19 vaccine or a placebo. Both conserved end residues are part of each CDR3. A D gene is named only where the DNA matches it firmly. Only some rows state a clone size, as once, few, many or a class for expanded clones.

TRBV4-3,-,TRBD2,TRBJ2-7,CASSQGMASGSEQYF,TGCGCCAGCAGCCAAGGGATGGCTAGCGGGAGTGAGCAGTACTTC
TRBV28,-,-,TRBJ2-2,CASSFLRGSLNTGELFF,TGTGCCAGCAGTTTTTTACGAGGGAGCTTGAACACCGGGGAGCTGTTTTTT
TRBV6-1,-,-,TRBJ1-5,CASSDMNQPQHF,TGTGCCAGCAGTGACATGAATCAGCCCCAGCATTTT
TRBV6-2/TRBV6-3,-,TRBD2,TRBJ2-5,CASSYSTSGISQIQETQYF,TGTGCCAGCAGTTATTCGACTAGCGGGATTTCCCAAATCCAAGAGACCCAGTACTTC
TRBV7-2,-,TRBD2,TRBJ2-5,CASSTLDSGRALAETQYF,TGTGCCAGCAGCACACTCGATAGCGGGAGGGCCTTGGCGGAGACCCAGTACTTC
TRBV27,-,TRBD1,TRBJ1-6,CASSFHRGIDSPLHF,TGTGCCAGCAGTTTCCACAGGGGTATAGATTCACCCCTCCACTTT
TRBV5-8,-,-,TRBJ2-7,CASSFAKRLYEQYF,TGTGCCAGCAGCTTCGCCAAGAGACTCTACGAGCAGTACTTC
TRBV7-9,-,TRBD1,TRBJ1-2,CASSAGTGTNYGYTF,TGTGCCAGCAGCGCCGGGACAGGCACTAACTATGGCTACACCTTC
TRBV11-2,-,-,TRBJ2-1,CASRAIGYNEQFF,TGTGCCAGCAGGGCCATCGGATACAATGAGCAGTTCTTC
TRBV11-2,-,TRBD1,TRBJ2-5,CASSLDLQGALGVETQYF,TGTGCCAGCAGCTTAGATCTGCAGGGGGCGCTTGGAGTTGAGACCCAGTACTTC
TRBV18,-,TRBD1,TRBJ2-2,CASSFAGTENTGELFF,TGTGCCAGCTCTTTTGCCGGGACAGAGAACACCGGGGAGCTGTTTTTT
TRBV7-6,-,-,TRBJ2-7,CASSLSQANEQYF,TGTGCCAGCAGCTTATCACAGGCCAACGAGCAGTACTTC
TRBV27,once,TRBD1,TRBJ2-7,CATGTGGVREQYF,TGTGCCACCGGGACAGGGGGGGTACGCGAGCAGTACTTC
TRBV19,-,-,TRBJ2-3,CASSPRDPSTDTQYF,TGTGCCAGTAGTCCCCGGGATCCTAGCACAGATACGCAGTATTTT
TRBV11-3,-,TRBD2,TRBJ2-5,CASSSRGRGLEETQYF,TGTGCCAGCAGCTCACGGGGGCGGGGACTAGAAGAGACCCAGTACTTC
TRBV18,-,TRBD1,TRBJ1-2,CASSPTREWTGGEYGYTF,TGTGCCAGCTCACCAACCAGGGAATGGACAGGGGGGGAATATGGCTACACCTTC
TRBV6-5,-,TRBD1,TRBJ1-2,CASSYTGTGDTYGYTF,TGTGCCAGCAGTTACACCGGGACAGGAGACACCTATGGCTACACCTTC
TRBV25-1,-,-,TRBJ2-5,CASKGGETQYF,TGTGCCAGCAAGGGGGGGGAGACCCAGTACTTC
TRBV27,-,TRBD2,TRBJ2-3,CASSLPGLVTDTQYF,TGTGCCAGCAGTCTCCCGGGACTAGTCACAGATACGCAGTATTTT
TRBV3-1/TRBV3-2,-,-,TRBJ1-6,CASSQDGWNSPLHF,TGTGCCAGCAGCCAAGACGGATGGAATTCACCCCTCCACTTT
TRBV15,once,-,TRBJ2-7,CATSRDDNYEQYF,TGTGCCACCAGCAGAGATGATAACTACGAGCAGTACTTC
TRBV6-6,-,-,TRBJ2-5,CASSPQGNQETQYF,TGTGCCAGCAGCCCTCAGGGAAACCAAGAGACCCAGTACTTC
TRBV6-5,-,TRBD1,TRBJ1-6,CASSPDRGTSPLHF,TGTGCCAGCAGTCCAGACAGGGGGACTTCACCCCTCCACTTT
TRBV19,-,-,TRBJ2-2,CASREGSGELFF,TGTGCCAGTAGAGAGGGATCCGGGGAGCTGTTTTTT
TRBV6-5,-,TRBD1,TRBJ2-7,CASGRDRIYEQYF,TGTGCCAGCGGCCGGGACAGAATCTACGAGCAGTACTTC
TRBV3-1/TRBV3-2,-,TRBD1,TRBJ1-6,CASSQDGTGSSYNSPLHF,TGTGCCAGCAGCCAAGATGGGACAGGGAGCTCCTATAATTCACCCCTCCACTTT
TRBV19,-,-,TRBJ2-7,CASSIGGRRNEQYF,TGTGCCAGTAGTATAGGTGGGAGGAGAAACGAGCAGTACTTC
TRBV5-5,-,-,TRBJ2-7,CASSHRDSYYEQYF,TGTGCCAGCAGCCACCGGGACTCCTACTACGAGCAGTACTTC
TRBV19,-,-,TRBJ1-1,CASSTIGDLGRNTEAFF,TGTGCCAGTAGTACCATCGGTGATCTTGGTAGGAACACTGAAGCTTTCTTT
TRBV19,-,TRBD1,TRBJ1-2,CASSILDGGGDGYTF,TGTGCCAGTAGTATATTAGACGGAGGGGGCGATGGCTACACCTTC
TRBV28,-,-,TRBJ2-7,CASSFQPGDYGQYF,TGTGCCAGCAGTTTCCAGCCAGGGGACTACGGGCAGTACTTC
TRBV28,-,-,TRBJ2-2,CASSLTNGELFF,TGTGCCAGCAGTTTGACGAACGGGGAGCTGTTTTTT
TRBV5-1,-,TRBD1,TRBJ1-1,CASSPRQGKNTEAFF,TGCGCCAGCAGCCCAAGACAGGGAAAGAACACTGAAGCTTTCTTT
TRBV5-1,-,TRBD2,TRBJ2-1,CASSFGGSSYNEQFF,TGCGCCAGCAGCTTCGGCGGGAGCTCCTACAATGAGCAGTTCTTC
TRBV6-5,-,-,TRBJ2-5,CASSYSSGAPKETQYF,TGTGCCAGCAGTTACTCTAGCGGTGCCCCAAAAGAGACCCAGTACTTC
TRBV9,-,TRBD2,TRBJ2-7,CASSVTGTSDYEQYF,TGTGCCAGCAGCGTAACGGGGACTAGCGACTACGAGCAGTACTTC
TRBV7-9,-,-,TRBJ1-1,CASSLGSQGPNTEAFF,TGTGCCAGCAGCTTAGGAAGCCAGGGCCCGAACACTGAAGCTTTCTTT
TRBV30,-,TRBD2,TRBJ2-1,CAWSGLAGGGEQFF,TGTGCCTGGAGTGGATTAGCGGGAGGGGGGGAGCAGTTCTTC
TRBV4-3,-,-,TRBJ1-2,CASSQDRGPNYGYTF,TGCGCCAGCAGCCAAGATCGGGGGCCAAACTATGGCTACACCTTC
TRBV6-6,-,-,TRBJ2-2,CASSYGGTMVGELFF,TGTGCCAGCAGTTATGGGGGTACGATGGTCGGGGAGCTGTTTTTT
TRBV7-9,once,TRBD2,TRBJ2-5,CASSLREGGAETQYF,TGTGCCAGCAGCTTACGGGAGGGAGGGGCAGAGACCCAGTACTTC
TRBV5-1,few,-,TRBJ2-2,CASSLVLQNTGELFF,TGCGCCAGCAGCTTGGTTCTACAGAACACCGGGGAGCTGTTTTTT
TRBV5-6,-,-,TRBJ1-5,CASSSLGQPQHF,TGTGCCAGCAGCTCGCTGGGTCAGCCCCAGCATTTT
TRBV29-1,-,-,TRBJ2-1,CSAGGSTYNEQFF,TGCAGCGCTGGGGGTTCAACCTACAATGAGCAGTTCTTC
TRBV27,-,-,TRBJ2-7,CASGITVDYEQYF,TGTGCCAGCGGGATAACGGTAGACTACGAGCAGTACTTC
TRBV6-1,-,-,TRBJ1-3,CASSERQLTGNTIYF,TGTGCCAGCAGTGAACGACAGCTTACTGGAAACACCATATATTTT
TRBV6-2/TRBV6-3,-,-,TRBJ1-2,CASSATGFNGYTF,TGTGCCAGCAGTGCGACAGGATTCAATGGCTACACCTTC
TRBV4-3,-,-,TRBJ1-4,CASSQGSGRGSEKLFF,TGCGCCAGCAGCCAAGGGTCAGGGAGGGGTAGTGAAAAACTGTTTTTT
TRBV9,-,-,TRBJ2-7,CASSVARESEQYF,TGTGCCAGCAGCGTAGCAAGGGAGTCCGAGCAGTACTTC
TRBV18,few,-,TRBJ1-1,CASSAMGMNTEAFF,TGTGCCAGCTCAGCCATGGGGATGAACACTGAAGCTTTCTTT
TRBV3-1/TRBV3-2,-,-,TRBJ2-1,CASSQRENEQFF,TGTGCCAGCAGCCAAAGGGAGAATGAGCAGTTCTTC
TRBV7-2,few,-,TRBJ1-1,CASSLWGKNTEAFF,TGTGCCAGCAGCTTATGGGGGAAGAACACTGAAGCTTTCTTT
TRBV7-9,few,-,TRBJ2-2,CASSLETGELFF,TGTGCCAGCAGCTTAGAGACCGGGGAGCTGTTTTTT
TRBV4-2,-,-,TRBJ1-6,CASSQVQGSDSPLHF,TGTGCCAGCAGCCAAGTACAAGGGTCGGATTCACCCCTCCACTTT
TRBV6-2/TRBV6-3,-,-,TRBJ2-7,CASSFQGGLSYEQYF,TGTGCCAGCAGTTTCCAGGGCGGGCTCTCCTACGAGCAGTACTTC
TRBV4-1,-,TRBD1,TRBJ2-7,CASSQGQGTYEQYF,TGCGCCAGCAGCCAAGGACAGGGCACCTACGAGCAGTACTTC
TRBV7-6,-,-,TRBJ1-1,CASSSRAGMNTEAFF,TGTGCCAGCAGCTCCAGGGCAGGGATGAACACTGAAGCTTTCTTT
TRBV5-4,-,TRBD2,TRBJ2-1,CASSLGLANYNEQFF,TGTGCCAGCAGCTTAGGACTAGCTAATTACAATGAGCAGTTCTTC
TRBV7-2,-,-,TRBJ2-3,CASSPSEADTQYF,TGTGCCAGCAGCCCCTCGGAAGCAGATACGCAGTATTTT